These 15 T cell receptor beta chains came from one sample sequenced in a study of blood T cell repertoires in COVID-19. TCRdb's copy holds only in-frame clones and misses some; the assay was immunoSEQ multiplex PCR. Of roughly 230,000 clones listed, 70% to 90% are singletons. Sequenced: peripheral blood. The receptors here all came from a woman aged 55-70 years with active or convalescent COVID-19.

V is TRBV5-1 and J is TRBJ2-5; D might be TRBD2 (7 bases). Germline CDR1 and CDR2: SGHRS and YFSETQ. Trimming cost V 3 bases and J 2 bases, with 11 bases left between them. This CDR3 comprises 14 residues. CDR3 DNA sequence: TGCGCCAGCAGCTCGGGGGGCGGTCAAGAGACCCAGTACTTC. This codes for CASSSGGGQETQYF. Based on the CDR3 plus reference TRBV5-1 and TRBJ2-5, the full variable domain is KAGVTQTPRYLIKTRGQQVTLSCSPISGHRSVSWYQQTPGQGLQFLFEYFSETQRNKGNFPGRFSGRQFSNSRSEMNVSTLELGDSALYLCASSSGGGQETQYFGPGTRLLVL.

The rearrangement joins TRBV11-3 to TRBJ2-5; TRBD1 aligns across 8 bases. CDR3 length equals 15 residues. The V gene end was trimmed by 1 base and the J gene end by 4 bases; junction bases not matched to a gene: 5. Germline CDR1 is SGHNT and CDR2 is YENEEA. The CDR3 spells CASSLARQGLETQYF. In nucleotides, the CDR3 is TGTGCCAGCAGCTTAGCTCGACAGGGGCTAGAGACCCAGTACTTC.

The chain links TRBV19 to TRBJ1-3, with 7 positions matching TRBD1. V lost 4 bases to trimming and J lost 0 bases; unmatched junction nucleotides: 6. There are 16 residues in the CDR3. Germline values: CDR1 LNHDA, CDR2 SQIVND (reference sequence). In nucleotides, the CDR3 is TGTGCCAGTAGTAGCCCGGGACAGAGCTCTGGAAACACCATATATTTT. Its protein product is CASSSPGQSSGNTIYF.

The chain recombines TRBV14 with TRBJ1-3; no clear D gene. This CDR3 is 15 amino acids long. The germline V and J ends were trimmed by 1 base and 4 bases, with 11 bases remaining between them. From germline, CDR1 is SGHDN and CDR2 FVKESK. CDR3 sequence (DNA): TGTGCCAGCAGCCAAGGGGCCGGAGGCGGAAACACCATATATTTT. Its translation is CASSQGAGGGNTIYF. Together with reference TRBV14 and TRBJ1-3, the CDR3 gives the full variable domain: EAGVTQFPSHSVIEKGQTVTLRCDPISGHDNLYWYRRVMGKEIKFLLHFVKESKQDESGMPNNRFLAERTGGTYSTLKVQPAELEDSGVYFCASSQGAGGGNTIYFGEGSWLTVV.

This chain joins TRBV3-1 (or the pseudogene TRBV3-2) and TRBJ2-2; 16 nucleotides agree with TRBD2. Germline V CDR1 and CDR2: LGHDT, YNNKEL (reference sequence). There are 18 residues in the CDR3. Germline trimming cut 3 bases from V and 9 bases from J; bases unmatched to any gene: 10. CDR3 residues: CASSQGTSGGEYHRELFF. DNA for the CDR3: TGTGCCAGCAGCCAGGGGACTAGCGGGGGGGAATACCACCGGGAGCTGTTTTTT.

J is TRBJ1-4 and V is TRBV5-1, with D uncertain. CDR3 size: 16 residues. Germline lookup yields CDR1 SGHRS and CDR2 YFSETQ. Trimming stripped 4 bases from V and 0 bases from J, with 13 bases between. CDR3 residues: CASSIGGSATNEKLFF. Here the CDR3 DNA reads TGCGCCAGCAGCATAGGAGGCTCTGCAACTAATGAAAAACTGTTTTTT.

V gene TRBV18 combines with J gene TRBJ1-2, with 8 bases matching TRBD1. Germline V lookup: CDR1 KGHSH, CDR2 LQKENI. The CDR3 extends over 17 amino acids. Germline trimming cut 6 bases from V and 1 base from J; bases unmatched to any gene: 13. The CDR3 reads CASSRTGTEQDNYGYTF. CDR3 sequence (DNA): TGTGCCAGCTCGCGGACAGGGACGGAACAAGATAACTATGGCTACACCTTC.

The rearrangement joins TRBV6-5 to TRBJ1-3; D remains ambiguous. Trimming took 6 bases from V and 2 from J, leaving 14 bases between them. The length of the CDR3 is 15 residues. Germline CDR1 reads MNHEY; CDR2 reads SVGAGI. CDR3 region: CASSPGFRAGNTIYF. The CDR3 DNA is TGTGCCAGCAGCCCGGGGTTCCGTGCTGGAAACACCATATATTTT.

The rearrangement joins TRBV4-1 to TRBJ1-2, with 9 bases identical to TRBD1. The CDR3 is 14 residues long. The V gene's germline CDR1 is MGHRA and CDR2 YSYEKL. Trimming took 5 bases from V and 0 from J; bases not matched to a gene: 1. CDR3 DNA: TGCGCCAGCAGCTGGACAGGGGCTAACTATGGCTACACCTTC. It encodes CASSWTGANYGYTF.

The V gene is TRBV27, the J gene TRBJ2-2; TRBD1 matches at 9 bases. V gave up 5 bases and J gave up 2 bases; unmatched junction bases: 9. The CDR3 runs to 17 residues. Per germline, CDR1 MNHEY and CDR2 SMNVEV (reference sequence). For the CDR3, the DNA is TGTGCCAGCAGTCGCAAAGGGGGACAGGGTAACACCGGGGAGCTGTTTTTT. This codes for CASSRKGGQGNTGELFF.

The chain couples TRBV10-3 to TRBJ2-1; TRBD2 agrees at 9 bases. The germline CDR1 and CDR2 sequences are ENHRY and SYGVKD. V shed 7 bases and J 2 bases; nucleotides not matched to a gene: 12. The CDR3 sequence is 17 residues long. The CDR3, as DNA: TGTGCCATCACTGGGACCAGCGGGGGGAGGACCTACAATGAGCAGTTCTTC. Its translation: CAITGTSGGRTYNEQFF.

The CDR3 here is CASTWGTSDGEQYF. The CDR3 DNA is TGTGCCAGCACTTGGGGGACTAGCGACGGCGAGCAGTACTTC. The V and J genes are TRBV6-5 and TRBJ2-7; 10 nucleotides align to TRBD2. The CDR3 spans 14 residues. Per the germline V gene, CDR1 is MNHEY and CDR2 is SVGAGI. Trimming cost V 7 bases and J 6 bases; bases outside gene matches: 9.

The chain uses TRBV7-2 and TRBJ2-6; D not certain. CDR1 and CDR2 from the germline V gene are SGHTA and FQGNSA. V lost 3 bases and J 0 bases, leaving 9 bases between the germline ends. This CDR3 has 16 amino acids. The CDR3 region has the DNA TGTGCCAGCAGCTTGCAGGTTATCTCTGGGGCCAACGTCCTGACTTTC. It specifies CASSLQVISGANVLTF.

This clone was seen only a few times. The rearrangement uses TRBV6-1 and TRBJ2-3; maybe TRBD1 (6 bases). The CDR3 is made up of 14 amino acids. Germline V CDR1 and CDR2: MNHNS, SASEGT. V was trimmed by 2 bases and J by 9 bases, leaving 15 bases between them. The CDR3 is CASSEIGQGNTQYF. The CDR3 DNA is TGTGCCAGCAGTGAAATAGGGCAGGGGAACACGCAGTATTTT.

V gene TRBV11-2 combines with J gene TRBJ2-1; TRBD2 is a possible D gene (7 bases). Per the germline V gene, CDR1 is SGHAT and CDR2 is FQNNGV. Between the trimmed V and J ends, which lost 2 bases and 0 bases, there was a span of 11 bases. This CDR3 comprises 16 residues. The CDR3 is CASSLRGASSYNEQFF. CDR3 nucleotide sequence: TGTGCCAGCAGCTTACGGGGGGCCTCCTCCTACAATGAGCAGTTCTTC.